The following is a TCR beta chain sequence with its context. Its antigen is not identified. The data originate from a study of T-cell reconstitution after alpha-beta-depleted transplantation in children. Study-level findings and limits: Most T-cell counts and diversity one year after the transplant came from T cells that were newly produced. Two months or so post-transplant, alpha-beta T cells reportedly derived from several hundred expanded graft clones.

The CDR3 loop spans 15 amino acids. V dropped 0 bases and J dropped 3 bases, with 6 bases sitting between them. Germline CDR1 and CDR2: ENHRY and SYGVKD. The authors prepared the TCRbeta library with unique molecular identifiers. TCRdb analysed the PCR reads with MiXCR anew, one entry per CDR3 protein. The sample carries approximately 400,000 distinct CDR3 sequences, around 16% recorded once. The genes are TRBV10-3 and TRBJ2-6, with D perhaps TRBD2 (5 bases). This specimen consisted of PBMCs, mostly from graft donor cells, obtained 360 days after TCRalphabeta/CD19-depleted stem cell transplant. The source is a boy younger than two who had a stem cell transplant for Wiskott-Aldrich syndrome, so the T cells may come from the graft donor. The CDR3 region has the DNA TGTGCCATCAGTGAGTCAGGGAGTGGGGCCAACGTCCTGACTTTC. The encoded protein is CAISESGSGANVLTF.